The 19 T cell receptor beta chains given below trace back to one sample, sequenced in a study of blood T cell repertoires in COVID-19. The repertoire was sequenced with immunoSEQ multiplex PCR; TCRdb's copy has only in-frame clones and lacks some. Here the sample spans about 58,000 clones, roughly 90% being singletons. The sequenced sample was peripheral blood. The receptor source for this set is a woman aged 60 to 75 with active COVID-19.

V usage is TRBV9 and J usage is TRBJ2-1, with D possibly being TRBD1 (6 bases). The length of the CDR3 is 15 residues. V lost 2 bases, J lost 10 bases, and 19 bases lay in between. The germline V gene encodes CDR1 SGDLS and CDR2 YYNGEE. CDR3 coding DNA: TGTGCCAGCAGCGTGGGGGCCAGTCGGGCTGGCGAGCAGTTCTTC. Translated, it gives CASSVGASRAGEQFF.

V is TRBV11-2 and J is TRBJ1-3; D gene uncertain. Germline-derived CDR1 and CDR2 are SGHAT and FQNNGV. The CDR3 loop spans 14 amino acids. V lost 1 base to trimming and J lost 3 bases, with 7 bases between them. The CDR3 coding sequence is TGTGCCAGCAGCTTAGGAACATATGGAAACACCATATATTTT. Its protein product is CASSLGTYGNTIYF.

The V call is TRBV21-1, the J call TRBJ2-5; the D segment call TRBD2 is taken from the table without a DNA check. TRBV21-1 constitutes a pseudogene. This CDR3 region has 13 residues. The CDR3 spells CASSAAVRETQYF. The CDR3 coding sequence is TGTGCCAGCAGCGCGGCCGTCCGGGAGACCCAGTACTTC.

The V gene is TRBV7-2, the J gene TRBJ2-1, with 11 bases identical to TRBD2. The germline V gene encodes CDR1 SGHTA and CDR2 FQGNSA. The CDR3 is made up of 19 amino acids. V lost 3 bases to trimming and J lost 4 bases; unmatched junction nucleotides: 14. CDR3 residues: CASSFSPVFLAGGYNEQFF. The CDR3 nucleotides are TGTGCCAGCAGCTTTAGCCCCGTTTTTCTAGCGGGGGGTTACAATGAGCAGTTCTTC.

V is TRBV6-6 and J is TRBJ1-6, with 8 nucleotides matching TRBD1. The CDR3 is 16 amino acids. Trimming cost V 0 bases and J 10 bases; bases outside gene matches: 8. Germline loops: CDR1 MNHNY, CDR2 SVGAGI (reference sequence). The CDR3 DNA reads TGTGCCAGCAGTTACTCGATGGACAGGGAGTGGTCACCCCTCCACTTT. Its protein is CASSYSMDREWSPLHF.

The rearrangement uses TRBV19 and TRBJ1-3; 7 bases agree with TRBD1. V trimming: 4 bases; J trimming: 2 bases; junction bases outside the gene matches: 8. The CDR3 contains 16 residues. Germline CDR1 LNHDA, CDR2 SQIVND (reference sequence). The CDR3 region is CASSRDRSPPGNTIYF. CDR3 in DNA: TGTGCCAGTAGTAGGGACAGATCTCCGCCTGGAAACACCATATATTTT.

The rearrangement joins TRBV20-1 to TRBJ2-1; D is unclear. The length of the CDR3 is 11 residues. Germline V gives CDR1 DFQATT, CDR2 SNEGSKA (reference sequence). V was clipped by 6 bases and J by 2 bases, with 5 bases between them. CDR3 sequence: CSAETYNEQFF. In DNA form, the CDR3 reads TGCAGTGCCGAGACCTACAATGAGCAGTTCTTC.

V gene TRBV19 combines with J gene TRBJ2-3; D might be TRBD2 (6 bases). The CDR3 sequence is 15 residues long. The V and J ends lost 2 bases and 2 bases respectively, with 11 bases between them. In germline, CDR1 is LNHDA, CDR2 SQIVND (reference sequence). For the CDR3, the DNA is TGTGCCAGTAGTATAAACGGCGGGGACACAGATACGCAGTATTTT. It translates to CASSINGGDTDTQYF.

The chain carries TRBV2 and TRBJ2-3, with a possible D match to TRBD2 (5 bases). Trimming stripped 6 bases from V and 1 base from J, with 17 bases between. Germline CDR1 and CDR2: SNHLY and FYNNEI. This CDR3 is 16 amino acids long. CDR3 region: CASRVQAAGGTDTQYF. The CDR3 region has the DNA TGTGCCAGCAGGGTCCAGGCAGCCGGGGGCACAGATACGCAGTATTTT. The variable domain in full, with the rest retrieved from reference TRBV2 and TRBJ2-3, is EPEVTQTPSHQVTQMGQEVILRCVPISNHLYFYWYRQILGQKVEFLVSFYNNEISEKSEIFDDQFSVERPDGSNFTLKIRSTKLEDSAMYFCASRVQAAGGTDTQYFGPGTRLTVL.

The J gene is TRBJ2-1, the V gene TRBV6-5, with D possibly TRBD2 on 5 matching bases. The V end lost 2 bases, the J end lost 5 bases, and 13 bases lay between the germline ends. The CDR3 runs 15 residues. CDR1 and CDR2 (germline): MNHEY, SVGAGI. The CDR3 reads CASSYEGGKDNEQFF. The CDR3 region has the DNA TGTGCCAGCAGTTACGAGGGCGGAAAGGACAATGAGCAGTTCTTC.

The chain carries TRBV29-1 and TRBJ1-5; TRBD1 matches at 8 bases. The CDR3 extends over 18 amino acids. The ends lost 4 bases at V and 0 bases at J; junction bases unmatched: 14. The germline V gene encodes CDR1 SQVTM and CDR2 ANQGSEA. Here the CDR3 reads CSVGSPGTGIYSNQPQHF. In nucleotides, the CDR3 is TGCAGCGTTGGATCCCCCGGGACAGGAATCTATAGCAATCAGCCCCAGCATTTT.

The chain has TRBV6-1 and TRBJ2-3; possibly TRBD2 for D (6 bases). Trimming pared 2 bases from V and 6 bases from J, leaving 21 bases between. There are 17 residues in the CDR3. Germline V gene data show CDR1 as MNHNS and CDR2 as SASEGT. The CDR3 DNA reads as TGTGCCAGCAGTGAATCCTCTGGCGGGGTCCGGGTGGATACGCAGTATTTT. Amino acid sequence: CASSESSGGVRVDTQYF.

V and J are TRBV2 and TRBJ2-7; TRBD2 might be the D (6 bases). V shed 7 bases and J shed 4 bases, with 11 bases lying between them. CDR3 length equals 12 residues. The germline gives CDR1 SNHLY, CDR2 FYNNEI. The CDR3 sequence is CASIQGGYEQYF. The CDR3 nucleotides read TGTGCCAGCATTCAGGGAGGATACGAGCAGTACTTC.

This chain joins TRBV6-5 and TRBJ1-1; D gene uncertain. In germline, CDR1 is MNHEY, CDR2 SVGAGI. This CDR3 has 12 amino acids. Trimming left V 7 bases short and J 4 bases short, with 10 bases between. This CDR3 is CASINPGTEAFF. The CDR3 DNA reads as TGTGCCAGCATAAACCCGGGCACTGAAGCTTTCTTT.

The gene calls are TRBV19 and TRBJ2-5; maybe TRBD1 (6 bases). The CDR3 length is 14 residues. Germline loops: CDR1 LNHDA, CDR2 SQIVND (reference sequence). Between the trimmed V and J ends, which lost 6 bases and 5 bases, there was a span of 16 bases. CDR3 nucleotides: TGTGCCAGTAGGAATCAGGGGATAGGGGAGACCCAGTACTTC. Amino acid sequence: CASRNQGIGETQYF.

The chain links TRBV19 to TRBJ1-2; no reliable D call. The CDR3 spans 15 residues. The germline CDR1 and CDR2 sequences are LNHDA and SQIVND (reference sequence). Trimming cost V 3 bases and J 0 bases, with 11 bases left between them. As DNA, the CDR3 is TGTGCCAGTAGTATGGTCCTGTCAGCTAACTATGGCTACACCTTC. Amino acids: CASSMVLSANYGYTF.

This clone was picked up a small number of times. The genes are TRBV19 and TRBJ1-5; TRBD1 matches at 9 bases. From germline, CDR1 is LNHDA and CDR2 SQIVND (reference sequence). CDR3 length equals 12 residues. The V gene end was trimmed by 11 bases and the J gene end by 9 bases; junction bases not matched to a gene: 8. CDR3 sequence (DNA): TGTGCCGGTCGACAGGGACAGGGGCCCCAGCATTTT. Translating gives CAGRQGQGPQHF.

This clone has just one count. The V call is TRBV7-6, the J call TRBJ1-1, with 8 positions matching TRBD1. From germline, CDR1 is SGHVS and CDR2 FNYEAQ. The CDR3 extends over 15 amino acids. With V trimmed by 2 bases and J by 1 base, 3 bases remained unmatched. CDR3 loop: CASSLSQGGNTEAFF. CDR3 sequence (DNA): TGTGCCAGCAGCTTATCACAGGGGGGGAACACTGAAGCTTTCTTT.

The chain combines TRBV19 with TRBJ2-7; TRBD2 agrees at 7 bases. The germline V gene has CDR1 LNHDA and CDR2 SQIVND (reference sequence). The CDR3 spans 16 residues. Trimming at V came to 2 bases and at J to 2 bases, leaving 9 bases not matched to a gene. The CDR3 loop is CASSITLTGGTYEQYF. The CDR3 DNA is TGTGCCAGTAGTATAACTCTAACGGGAGGAACCTACGAGCAGTACTTC.